This passage covers 25 T cell receptor beta chains from one sample sequenced in a study of blood T cell repertoires in COVID-19 (dated by TCRdb to the early 2020s). The library came from the immunoSEQ multiplex PCR assay. TCRdb re-hosts the immuneACCESS table, in-frame sequences only. Its copies lack some clones; in the studies checked, an unresolved V gene accounts for under half of them, and the cause for the rest is not known. A total of about 280,000 clones appear in this sample, 70% to 90% of them only once. About 3% of the sample comes from the top ten. Sequences were obtained from peripheral blood. The receptor set was obtained from a woman between 25 and 40 years old with active or convalescent COVID-19.

This clone was seen only a few times. This chain connects TRBV5-1 to TRBJ2-7; 13 positions agree with TRBD2. Germline loops: CDR1 SGHRS, CDR2 YFSETQ. V shed 0 bases and J 6 bases; nucleotides not matched to a gene: 3. The length of the CDR3 is 15 residues. The DNA for the CDR3 is TGCGCCAGCAGCTTGGGGACTAGCGGGGGTCGCGAGCAGTACTTC. Translation gives CASSLGTSGGREQYF.

The chain couples TRBV27 to TRBJ2-2, with 8 bases matching TRBD1. J gave up 2 bases and V 4 bases, and 3 bases lay outside the gene matches. Germline V gene data show CDR1 as MNHEY and CDR2 as SMNVEV (reference sequence). This CDR3 spans 15 amino acids. DNA for the CDR3: TGTGCCAGCAGTTCGGGACAGGAAAACACCGGGGAGCTGTTTTTT. Its protein is CASSSGQENTGELFF.

V and J are TRBV7-9 and TRBJ2-7; D is uncertain. Germline V gene sequence: CDR1 SEHNR, CDR2 FQNEAQ (reference sequence). Deletions cut 1 base from V and 5 bases from J, with 15 bases between. The CDR3 is 15 residues long. CDR3 DNA: TGTGCCAGCAGCTTAGGCCAAGGTGAGGTTGACGAGCAGTACTTC. Its protein product is CASSLGQGEVDEQYF.

The chain joins TRBV19 to TRBJ2-5, with 9 bases identical to TRBD2. CDR3 size: 17 residues. Germline CDR1 LNHDA, CDR2 SQIVND (reference sequence). Trimming at V came to 2 bases and at J to 0 bases, leaving 7 bases not matched to a gene. The CDR3: CASSIRLAGLYQETQYF. In nucleotides, the CDR3 is TGTGCCAGTAGTATAAGGCTAGCGGGGCTGTACCAAGAGACCCAGTACTTC.

This clone was recorded only once. The chain has TRBV10-1 and TRBJ1-1; D is perhaps TRBD1 (5 bases). V shed 2 bases and J shed 10 bases, with 17 bases lying between them. The germline V gene encodes CDR1 WNHNN and CDR2 SYGVQD (reference sequence). The CDR3 is 14 residues long. CDR3 nucleotides: TGCGCCAGCAGTGAGGTACAGGCCGGCGGGAGAGCTTTCTTT. Its translation is CASSEVQAGGRAFF.

This sequence joins TRBV29-1 and TRBJ1-3; 7 positions agree with TRBD1. The J segment lost 4 bases and the V segment lost 0 bases, leaving 3 bases of the junction unmatched. The CDR3 has 14 amino acids. Germline V gene lookup returns CDR1 SQVTM and CDR2 ANQGSEA. The CDR3 coding sequence is TGCAGCGTTGAAGAGGCAGGGGGAGGAAACACCATATATTTT. This translates into CSVEEAGGGNTIYF.

CDR3 residues: CASSADRGDYYGYTF. In DNA form, the CDR3 reads TGTGCCAGCTCAGCCGACAGGGGTGATTACTATGGCTACACCTTC. The V and J genes are TRBV18 and TRBJ1-2; 8 nucleotides align to TRBD1. Trimming removed 5 bases from V and 3 bases from J; junction bases left unmatched: 8. There are 15 residues in the CDR3. Germline CDR1 KGHSH, CDR2 LQKENI. The full variable domain, its missing parts supplied by reference TRBV18 and TRBJ1-2, is NAGVMQNPRHLVRRRGQEARLRCSPMKGHSHVYWYRQLPEEGLKFMVYLQKENIIDESGMPKERFSAEFPKEGPSILRIQQVVRGDSAAYFCASSADRGDYYGYTFGSGTRLTVV.

The chain carries TRBV29-1 and TRBJ1-4; no clear D. The CDR3 sequence is 14 residues long. Germline values: CDR1 SQVTM, CDR2 ANQGSEA. V lost 1 base to trimming and J lost 7 bases, with 13 bases between them. The CDR3, as DNA: TGCAGCGTTGAAGTTGGCGGATATGGTGAAAAACTGTTTTTT. This encodes CSVEVGGYGEKLFF.

This clone was counted a single time. The genes are TRBV12-3 or TRBV12-4 and TRBJ1-2; D not resolved. Trimming removed 5 bases at V and 5 bases at J, with 12 bases between. The CDR3 spans 13 residues. The CDR3, as DNA: TGTGCCAGCAGTCCACACAGATCGTATGGCTACACCTTC. Its translation: CASSPHRSYGYTF.

V is TRBV11-1 and J is TRBJ2-3, with D perhaps TRBD1 (6 bases). Germline V CDR1 and CDR2: SGHAT, FQDESV (reference sequence). The CDR3 is 14 amino acids. V shed 4 bases and J shed 1 base, with 9 bases lying between them. The CDR3 reads CASSYNRGTDTQYF. As DNA, the CDR3 is TGTGCCAGCAGCTACAACAGGGGCACAGATACGCAGTATTTT. Based on the CDR3 plus reference TRBV11-1 and TRBJ2-3, the full variable domain is EAEVAQSPRYKITEKSQAVAFWCDPISGHATLYWYRQILGQGPELLVQFQDESVVDDSQLPKDRFSAERLKGVDSTLKIQPAELGDSAMYLCASSYNRGTDTQYFGPGTRLTVL.

V usage is TRBV28 and J usage is TRBJ1-2, with a possible D match to TRBD1 (6 bases). The CDR3 contains 14 residues. The germline V gene has CDR1 MDHEN and CDR2 SYDVKM. The V end was cut by 4 bases, the J end by 4 bases, with 13 bases between. CDR3 region: CASSSPGTFYGYTF. DNA of the CDR3: TGTGCCAGCAGTTCCCCCGGGACATTCTATGGCTACACCTTC.

The chain recombines TRBV5-8 with TRBJ2-3, with TRBD2 identical over 9 bases. The germline V gene has CDR1 SGHTS and CDR2 YDEGEE. The CDR3 has 15 amino acids. J was trimmed by 2 bases and V by 7 bases; bases with no gene match: 8. CDR3: CASDWRGGLTDTQYF. CDR3 in DNA: TGTGCCAGCGACTGGCGGGGGGGCCTCACAGATACGCAGTATTTT.

V and J are TRBV4-3 and TRBJ1-1; 7 bases line up with TRBD1. Germline CDR1 and CDR2: LGHNA and YSLEER. Germline trimming cut 4 bases from V and 6 bases from J; bases unmatched to any gene: 8. CDR3 length: 14 amino acids. The CDR3 protein is CASSLDREDAEAFF. CDR3 coding DNA: TGCGCCAGCAGCCTAGACAGGGAGGACGCTGAAGCTTTCTTT.

The CDR3 region has the DNA TGTGCCAGCAGCGACGGAGTCGGTTACGGCACCGGGGAGCTGTTTTTT. It yields the protein CASSDGVGYGTGELFF. The chain uses TRBV25-1 and TRBJ2-2; D is ambiguous. The CDR3 is made up of 16 amino acids. Germline V CDR1 and CDR2: MGHDK, SYGVNS. Trimming removed 6 bases at V and 4 bases at J, with 18 bases between.

This chain links TRBV19 with TRBJ1-4; 9 positions match TRBD1. CDR1 and CDR2 (germline): LNHDA, SQIVND (reference sequence). CDR3 length: 14 amino acids. The V and J ends lost 5 bases and 8 bases, in that order; junction bases with no gene match: 6. CDR3 residues: CASSPRDRAEKLFF. The DNA for the CDR3 is TGTGCCAGTAGTCCGAGGGACAGGGCGGAAAAACTGTTTTTT. The full variable domain, its missing parts supplied by reference TRBV19 and TRBJ1-4, is DGGITQSPKYLFRKEGQNVTLSCEQNLNHDAMYWYRQDPGQGLRLIYYSQIVNDFQKGDIAEGYSVSREKKESFPLTVTSAQKNPTAFYLCASSPRDRAEKLFFGSGTQLSVL.

The rearrangement links TRBV19 to TRBJ1-5; the match to TRBD1 covers 10 bases. CDR1 is LNHDA, CDR2 SQIVND, per germline (reference sequence). CDR3 length: 16 amino acids. Trimming removed 4 bases from V and 5 bases from J; junction bases left unmatched: 8. CDR3 residues: CASSRGDRGLHQPQHF. The CDR3 DNA reads as TGTGCCAGTAGTAGAGGCGACAGGGGGCTCCATCAGCCCCAGCATTTT.

This chain uses TRBV10-2 with TRBJ2-2; D possibly corresponds to TRBD2 (7 bases). Germline V gene lookup returns CDR1 WSHSY and CDR2 SAAADI. Trimming cost V 10 bases and J 0 bases, with 18 bases left between them. The CDR3 has 16 residues. CDR3 in DNA: TGCGCCATTTCTTGGGGGGGGCCGCCGAACACCGGGGAGCTGTTTTTT. This translates into CAISWGGPPNTGELFF.

The chain employs TRBV6-2 or TRBV6-3 and TRBJ2-3, with unresolved D. The V end lost 2 bases, the J end lost 6 bases, and 12 bases lay between the germline ends. Germline-derived CDR1 and CDR2 are MNHEY and SVGEGT. The CDR3 has 14 residues. Here the CDR3 DNA reads TGTGCCAGCAGTTACCCCTCTTTAGAGGATACGCAGTATTTT. This encodes CASSYPSLEDTQYF.

The V call is TRBV5-4, the J call TRBJ2-3; 8 bases fit TRBD2. From germline, CDR1 is SGHNT and CDR2 YYREEE (reference sequence). Trimming cost V 2 bases and J 0 bases; bases outside gene matches: 2. The CDR3 spans 15 residues. Written as DNA, the CDR3 is TGTGCCAGCAGCTTTAAGCGGGGGAGCACAGATACGCAGTATTTT. It is translated as CASSFKRGSTDTQYF.

The rearrangement uses TRBV30 and TRBJ2-2; possibly TRBD1 for D (7 bases). This CDR3 region has 14 residues. Trimming took 5 bases from V and 3 from J, leaving 13 bases between them. Looked up from germline, CDR1 is GTSNPN and CDR2 is SVGIG (reference sequence). The CDR3 DNA sequence: TGTGCCTGGCAGGAGGGGGCCTACACCGGGGAGCTGTTTTTT. The encoded protein is CAWQEGAYTGELFF.

The rearrangement uses TRBV27 and TRBJ2-1; TRBD2 matches at 7 bases. V shed 11 bases and J 0 bases; nucleotides not matched to a gene: 7. CDR3 length: 14 amino acids. Germline CDR1 reads MNHEY; CDR2 reads SMNVEV (reference sequence). The CDR3 protein is CAARAGTSYNEQFF. The CDR3 DNA reads as TGTGCCGCCCGAGCGGGGACCTCCTACAATGAGCAGTTCTTC.

The chain is built from TRBV6-4 and TRBJ2-1, with TRBD2 identical over 12 bases. The CDR3 runs to 13 residues. J was trimmed by 13 bases and V by 4 bases; bases with no gene match: 5. In germline, CDR1 is MRHNA, CDR2 SNTAGT. CDR3 region: CASSVTSGGPQFF. The CDR3 region has the DNA TGTGCCAGCAGTGTTACTAGCGGGGGGCCCCAGTTCTTC.

This clone has just a few counts. V and J are TRBV3-1 (or the pseudogene TRBV3-2) and TRBJ2-5, with 10 bases lining up with TRBD2. The V gene end was trimmed by 5 bases and the J gene end by 4 bases; junction bases not matched to a gene: 16. In germline, CDR1 is LGHDT, CDR2 YNNKEL (reference sequence). The CDR3 extends over 18 amino acids. This CDR3 reads CASSSRGSGGAFRETQYF. CDR3 nucleotides: TGTGCCAGCAGCTCCCGGGGAAGCGGGGGGGCCTTTCGAGAGACCCAGTACTTC.

This chain uses TRBV10-2 with TRBJ1-1, with a possible D match to TRBD1 (6 bases). Trimming removed 7 bases at V and 5 bases at J, with 14 bases between. Per germline, CDR1 WSHSY and CDR2 SAAADI. The length of the CDR3 is 13 residues. The CDR3 DNA reads TGCGCCAGCATGCAGGGGCTGAGGACTGAAGCTTTCTTT. Its translation is CASMQGLRTEAFF.

V gene TRBV2 combines with J gene TRBJ1-1; D is ambiguous. Germline V gene sequence: CDR1 SNHLY, CDR2 FYNNEI. The ends were cut back, 8 bases at V and 1 base at J, with 11 bases in the middle. This CDR3 is 13 amino acids long. CDR3 coding DNA: TGTGCCAGCGCCCGGGTCGAGAACACTGAAGCTTTCTTT. It specifies CASARVENTEAFF. The entire variable domain, with the rest obtained from reference TRBV2 and TRBJ1-1, is as follows: EPEVTQTPSHQVTQMGQEVILRCVPISNHLYFYWYRQILGQKVEFLVSFYNNEISEKSEIFDDQFSVERPDGSNFTLKIRSTKLEDSAMYFCASARVENTEAFFGQGTRLTVV.